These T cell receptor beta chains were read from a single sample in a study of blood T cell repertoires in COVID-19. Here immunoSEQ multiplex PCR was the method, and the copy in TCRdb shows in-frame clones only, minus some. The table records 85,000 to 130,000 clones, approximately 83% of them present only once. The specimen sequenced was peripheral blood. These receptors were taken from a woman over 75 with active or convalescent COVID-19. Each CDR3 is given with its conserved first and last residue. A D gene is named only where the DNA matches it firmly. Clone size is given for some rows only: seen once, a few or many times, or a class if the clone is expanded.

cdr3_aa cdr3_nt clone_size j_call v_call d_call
CASSLEAWTGTGDTQYF TGTGCCAGCAGCTTAGAGGCCTGGACAGGGACGGGAGATACGCAGTATTTT once TRBJ2-3 TRBV7-8 TRBD1
CASSPGRTDTQYF TGTGCCAGCTCACCAGGGAGAACAGATACGCAGTATTTT - TRBJ2-3 TRBV18 -
CAWSQLSPNEQFF TGTGCCTGGAGTCAACTGTCACCCAATGAGCAGTTCTTC - TRBJ2-1 TRBV30 -
CASSQDPGGGRGNTIYF TGCGCCAGCAGCCAAGATCCCGGTGGCGGGAGGGGAAACACCATATATTTT few TRBJ1-3 TRBV4-1 -
CASSYDKGKVAGELFF TGTGCCAGCAGTTACGACAAGGGGAAGGTCGCCGGGGAGCTGTTTTTT - TRBJ2-2 TRBV2 -
CASKGGVTYNYGYTF TGTGCCAGCAAGGGGGGGGTGACCTACAACTATGGCTACACCTTC once TRBJ1-2 TRBV6-5 -
CASSISGIQETQYF TGTGCCAGTAGTATCTCGGGAATCCAAGAGACCCAGTACTTC - TRBJ2-5 TRBV19 -
CASSKGVRTDTQYF TGTGCCAGCAGCAAGGGGGTTAGGACAGATACGCAGTATTTT - TRBJ2-3 TRBV9 -
CSASLAGAPVFGQYF TGCAGTGCTAGTTTGGCGGGGGCCCCAGTCTTCGGGCAGTACTTC once TRBJ2-7 TRBV20-1 -
CASSLEGLRSGNTIYF TGTGCCAGCAGCTTAGAGGGGCTACGCTCTGGAAACACCATATATTTT few TRBJ1-3 TRBV7-9 -
CATQDRFRTDTQYF TGTGCCACCCAGGACAGATTTCGCACAGATACGCAGTATTTT - TRBJ2-3 TRBV24-1 -
CASSFPDRGGDTEAFF TGTGCCAGCAGCTTCCCCGACAGGGGTGGGGACACTGAAGCTTTCTTT - TRBJ1-1 TRBV11-3 TRBD1